This T cell receptor (beta chain) came from a study of shared clonotypes between healthy human individuals. Regarding this clone: The antigen remains undetermined.

Study-level findings and limits: Around 5% was the fraction of naive CD4 clonotypes found shared across several donors. How much donors shared clonotypes was expected to be affected by sequencing depth.

In the naive CD8 group, cells lacked CD45RO and were positively selected for CCR7, so terminally differentiated effector memory CD45RA+ cells were left out. The donor population consisted of healthy HIV-negative adults with no recent acute infections or vaccinations. Clones were sequenced by immunoSEQ multiplex PCR, and TCRdb holds only the in-frame ones, with some missing. The table includes a few hundred thousand clones, 95% to 96% detected once. The sequenced sample consisted of naive CD8+ T cells sorted from blood. The clonotype was recovered from a woman aged 25 to 45 in good health.

CDR3 coding DNA: TGTGCCAGCAAAACGACTAGCGGGCAAAATGAGCAGTTCTTC. This gives the protein CASKTTSGQNEQFF. The rearrangement links TRBV6-5 to TRBJ2-1; 10 bases map to TRBD2. The length of the CDR3 is 14 residues. V was clipped by 7 bases and J by 7 bases; unmatched bases: 7. CDR1 and CDR2 from the germline V gene are MNHEY and SVGAGI.